A selection of T cell receptor beta chains follows, all from one sample in a study of OX40 agonist ivuxolimab in advanced cancers. Generated by immunoSEQ multiplex PCR, the TCRdb table keeps only in-frame clones and is missing some. The sample records tens of thousands of clones, approximately 80% being singletons. This specimen was CD4+ or CD8+ T cells sorted from blood, taken in a trial of the OX40 agonist ivuxolimab. These receptor sequences come from an adult with an advanced solid tumor such as melanoma, head and neck, liver or kidney cancer. The CDR3 runs from the conserved cysteine through the conserved F or W. The order of the fields is J gene, CDR3 length, V gene, clone size, D gene, CDR3 DNA, CDR3 protein. D genes are given only for firm matches. Clone sizes are given selectively: once, few, many, or a class where the clone is expanded.

TRBJ2-3	17	TRBV4-3	-	TRBD2	TGCGCCAGCAGCCAAGAATTAGGGACTAGCGGGAGACATACGCAGTATTTT	CASSQELGTSGRHTQYF
TRBJ1-2	14	TRBV7-2	-	-	TGTGCCAGCAGCTTAGCGACACCTAACTATGGCTACACCTTC	CASSLATPNYGYTF
TRBJ2-1	15	TRBV29-1	-	TRBD2	TGCAGCGTTGACCCGACTAGCGGGGGTGGGAATGAGCAGTTCTTC	CSVDPTSGGGNEQFF
TRBJ2-1	16	TRBV2	-	TRBD2	TGTGCCAGCAAGCTCCAGTCTAGCGGGAGGGGCTATGAGCAGTTCTTC	CASKLQSSGRGYEQFF
TRBJ1-1	14	TRBV30	-	TRBD1	TGTGCCTGGAGTGCCGGACAGGGTTCGACTGAAGCTTTCTTT	CAWSAGQGSTEAFF
TRBJ1-2	13	TRBV25-1	once	-	TGTGCCAGCAGTGAATATATGGGGGTTGGCTACACCTTC	CASSEYMGVGYTF
TRBJ1-3	20	TRBV7-6	-	-	TGTGCCAGCAGCTTAGCGAGCGCGCCACTCCGAGGGGCCTCTGGAAACACCATATATTTT	CASSLASAPLRGASGNTIYF
TRBJ2-7	14	TRBV5-4	-	-	TGTGCCAGCAGCCCCGGGACACAATCCTACGAGCAGTACTTC	CASSPGTQSYEQYF
TRBJ2-7	16	TRBV7-9	-	-	TGTGCCAGCAGCCCACCCATGGGGGTTGGATCCTACGAGCAGTACTTC	CASSPPMGVGSYEQYF
TRBJ1-1	17	TRBV5-8	-	-	TGTGCCAGCAGCTTGACACGGGGCCCGAGTTTGAACACTGAAGCTTTCTTT	CASSLTRGPSLNTEAFF
TRBJ1-2	14	TRBV5-4	-	-	TGTGCCAGCAGCTCCGAACAGGGTTACTATGGCTACACCTTC	CASSSEQGYYGYTF
TRBJ2-7	16	TRBV6-5	-	TRBD2	TGTGCCAGCAGTTACTCGACTAGCGGGAACTCCTACGAGCAGTACTTC	CASSYSTSGNSYEQYF
TRBJ2-1	15	TRBV6-4	once	-	TGTGCCAGCAGTTCTAGCATCGGTACAATCAATGAGCAGTTCTTC	CASSSSIGTINEQFF
TRBJ1-1	13	TRBV4-3	-	-	TGCGCCAGCAGCCAAGAAAAGCACACTGAAGCTTTCTTT	CASSQEKHTEAFF
TRBJ2-5	16	TRBV5-4	few	TRBD1	TGTGCCAGCAGCCAGGCCGGGACAGGGTTTGAGGAGACCCAGTACTTC	CASSQAGTGFEETQYF
TRBJ2-7	11	TRBV19	-	-	TGTGCCAGTAGCCGGATATACGAGCAGTACTTC	CASSRIYEQYF
TRBJ2-1	15	TRBV5-1	-	TRBD1	TGCGCCAGCAGCAATACAGGGGACGCCTACAATGAGCAGTTCTTC	CASSNTGDAYNEQFF
TRBJ2-5	16	TRBV7-9	-	TRBD2	TGTGCCAGCAGCCCCAGGACTAGCGGGAGTCGGGAGACCCAGTACTTC	CASSPRTSGSRETQYF
TRBJ2-5	17	TRBV2	-	TRBD2	TGTGCCAGCAGTGATGGGCGAGCGGGGGGCTACCAAGAGACCCAGTACTTC	CASSDGRAGGYQETQYF
TRBJ1-4	12	TRBV27	few	-	TGTGCCAGCAGTTTAAAGGGCGAAAAACTGTTTTTT	CASSLKGEKLFF
TRBJ2-4	14	TRBV18	few	-	TGTGCCAGCTCACCCCTGGAGACAGTCGACATTCAGTACTTC	CASSPLETVDIQYF